These 27 T cell receptor beta chains were sequenced from one sample in a study of cytomegalovirus exposure and HLA in healthy donors. PCR involved 60 Vbeta and 13 Jbeta primers. The assay was immunoSEQ multiplex PCR, and TCRdb's table has in-frame clones only and misses some. This sample has 95,000 to 150,000 clones; under 80% occur once, and the top ten carry approximately 30%. Source material: PBMCs. Source of these receptors: a man aged 55 to 70 in good health and CMV-seropositive.

The rearrangement uses TRBV7-2 and TRBJ2-5; 8 positions match TRBD2. TRBJ2-7 matches the DNA end more closely, so the J call is doubtful. The germline CDR1 and CDR2 sequences are SGHTA and FQGNSA. This CDR3 has 15 amino acids. The CDR3 DNA sequence: TGTGCCAGCAGCTTAGCTAGCGGGACCGCCTACGAGCAGTACTTC. Translated: CASSLASGTAYEQYF.

This clone was observed a few times. The chain carries TRBV6-1 and TRBJ1-1, with TRBD1 matching over 8 bases. J gave up 12 bases and V 6 bases, and 9 bases lay outside the gene matches. Germline V gene data show CDR1 as MNHNS and CDR2 as SASEGT. The CDR3 loop spans 12 amino acids. The CDR3: CASRIGQGSPFF. CDR3 DNA sequence: TGTGCCAGCAGAATTGGACAGGGAAGTCCTTTCTTT.

Details on this clone: One end of the junction varies from germline; a read error may be responsible. The chain uses TRBV7-7 and TRBJ2-2; 10 bases agree with TRBD1. The CDR3 runs to 15 residues. Germline values: CDR1 SSHAT, CDR2 FNYEAQ (reference sequence). This CDR3 is CASSLGTGASGELFF. CDR3 nucleotides: TGTGCTAGCAGCTTGGGGACAGGGGCGTCCGGGGAGCTGTTTTTT. Using reference TRBV7-7 and TRBJ2-2 for the parts outside the CDR3, the full variable domain is GAGVSQSPRYKVTKRGQDVTLRCDPISSHATLYWYQQALGQGPEFLTYFNYEAQPDKSGLPSDRFSAERPEGSISTLTIQRTEQRDSAMYRCASSLGTGASGELFFGEGSRLTVL.

The rearrangement uses TRBV15 and TRBJ1-3, with D hard to call. V lost 4 bases and J 4 bases, leaving 5 bases between the germline ends. The CDR3 totals 12 residues. CDR1 LNHNV and CDR2 YYDKDF come from the germline V gene (reference sequence). Here the CDR3 reads CATSTGGNTIYF. In DNA form, the CDR3 reads TGTGCCACCAGCACGGGAGGAAACACCATATATTTT.

The gene calls are TRBV9 and TRBJ1-3, with 11 bases aligning to TRBD1. CDR1 SGDLS and CDR2 YYNGEE come from the germline V gene. Germline trimming cut 3 bases from V and 2 bases from J; bases unmatched to any gene: 1. The CDR3 is 15 residues long. The DNA for the CDR3 is TGTGCCAGCAGCGCGGGACAGGGGGCTGGAAACACCATATATTTT. This translates into CASSAGQGAGNTIYF. Full variable domain (outside the CDR3, taken from reference TRBV9 and TRBJ1-3): DSGVTQTPKHLITATGQRVTLRCSPRSGDLSVYWYQQSLDQGLQFLIQYYNGEERAKGNILERFSAQQFPDLHSELNLSSLELGDSALYFCASSAGQGAGNTIYFGEGSWLTVV.

The CDR3 DNA reads as TGCGCCAGCAGCCAAACCGGGACTTCGACCTACGAGCAGTACTTC. Translated: CASSQTGTSTYEQYF. This chain links TRBV5-1 with TRBJ2-7, with D possibly being TRBD2 (6 bases). This CDR3 comprises 15 residues. CDR1 is SGHRS and CDR2 is YFSETQ in the germline V gene. Trimming stripped 4 bases from V and 2 bases from J, with 16 bases between.

This sequence joins TRBV5-1 and TRBJ2-4, with 10 bases that match TRBD1. J gave up 0 bases and V 0 bases, and 12 bases lay outside the gene matches. The germline gives CDR1 SGHRS, CDR2 YFSETQ. The CDR3 totals 20 residues. The CDR3 DNA reads as TGCGCCAGCAGCTTGGGCCGGGACAGGGGAAATATACTAGCCAAAAACATTCAGTACTTC. It encodes CASSLGRDRGNILAKNIQYF.

Only a few counts were recorded for this clone. The chain carries TRBV28 and TRBJ1-5, with D hard to call. V gave up 7 bases and J gave up 5 bases, with 9 bases separating them. The CDR3 spans 12 residues. Germline loops: CDR1 MDHEN, CDR2 SYDVKM. Written as DNA, the CDR3 is TGTGCCAGCACCTTTTCGGATCAGCCCCAGCATTTT. As protein: CASTFSDQPQHF. Together with reference TRBV28 and TRBJ1-5, the CDR3 gives the full variable domain: DVKVTQSSRYLVKRTGEKVFLECVQDMDHENMFWYRQDPGLGLRLIYFSYDVKMKEKGDIPEGYSVSREKKERFSLILESASTNQTSMYLCASTFSDQPQHFGDGTRLSIL.

This clone was found a few times. The V call is TRBV25-1, the J call TRBJ2-3; TRBD2 matches at 7 bases. In germline, CDR1 is MGHDK, CDR2 SYGVNS. The V and J ends lost 1 base and 6 bases, in that order; junction bases with no gene match: 10. CDR3 length: 16 amino acids. The CDR3 bases are TGTGCCAGCAGTGAATTGGTGGGAGGGAATACCGATACGCAGTATTTT. It is translated as CASSELVGGNTDTQYF.

There are a few counts of this clone. J is TRBJ2-3 and V is TRBV9; 7 nucleotides align to TRBD2. V lost 3 bases to trimming and J lost 6 bases; unmatched junction nucleotides: 7. The CDR3 is 14 residues long. Germline values: CDR1 SGDLS, CDR2 YYNGEE. The DNA of the CDR3 is TGTGCCAGCAGCGCTAACTGGGGGGGGGATACGCAGTATTTT. Its protein is CASSANWGGDTQYF. The full variable domain, its missing parts supplied by reference TRBV9 and TRBJ2-3, is DSGVTQTPKHLITATGQRVTLRCSPRSGDLSVYWYQQSLDQGLQFLIQYYNGEERAKGNILERFSAQQFPDLHSELNLSSLELGDSALYFCASSANWGGDTQYFGPGTRLTVL.

This chain links TRBV19 with TRBJ1-4; D remains unclear. Germline V gene lookup returns CDR1 LNHDA and CDR2 SQIVND (reference sequence). Trimming cost V 3 bases and J 5 bases, with 10 bases left between them. This CDR3 is 14 amino acids long. The CDR3, as DNA: TGTGCCAGTAGTATGTTTACGGGGAATGAAAAACTGTTTTTT. This gives the protein CASSMFTGNEKLFF.

V usage is TRBV11-2 and J usage is TRBJ2-7; 7 bases align to TRBD2. V was clipped by 3 bases and J by 1 base; unmatched bases: 9. Germline lookup yields CDR1 SGHAT and CDR2 FQNNGV. CDR3 length equals 16 residues. The CDR3 coding sequence is TGTGCCAGCAGCTTCCTTCGCGGGAGAACGTCCTACGAGCAGTACTTC. Translation: CASSFLRGRTSYEQYF.

This clone was counted between two and nine times. The J gene is TRBJ2-1, the V gene TRBV27; TRBD2 is a possible D gene (6 bases). The CDR3 is 14 amino acids. Trimming took 0 bases from V and 4 from J, leaving 7 bases between them. Germline assignment: CDR1 MNHEY and CDR2 SMNVEV (reference sequence). In nucleotides, the CDR3 is TGTGCCAGCAGTTTATCGCGGGAATACAATGAGCAGTTCTTC. This translates into CASSLSREYNEQFF.

The gene calls are TRBV11-2 and TRBJ2-2; D might be TRBD2 (5 bases). The V gene lost 5 bases and the J gene lost 0 bases, with 19 bases spanning the gap. CDR3 length equals 18 residues. Germline V CDR1 and CDR2: SGHAT, FQNNGV. CDR3 nucleotides: TGTGCCAGCAGCCCCTTCTTTGGGAGATCCGCGAACACCGGGGAGCTGTTTTTT. Translated, it gives CASSPFFGRSANTGELFF.

This chain uses TRBV5-6 with TRBJ1-1, with 8 bases that match TRBD1. Per germline, CDR1 SGHDT and CDR2 YYEEEE. The CDR3 length is 18 residues. The V and J ends lost 2 bases and 6 bases, in that order; junction bases with no gene match: 18. The CDR3 loop is CASSFLSRGRQGTAEAFF. Written as DNA, the CDR3 is TGTGCCAGCAGCTTCCTAAGCAGGGGGCGACAAGGAACGGCTGAAGCTTTCTTT.

V usage is TRBV19 and J usage is TRBJ2-7; 13 nucleotides line up with TRBD2. CDR3 length: 16 residues. From germline, CDR1 is LNHDA and CDR2 SQIVND (reference sequence). The junction had 3 bases not matched to a gene; V was cut back by 1 base and J by 3 bases. The CDR3 here is CASSIGTSGSGYEQYF. The CDR3 DNA sequence: TGTGCCAGTAGTATAGGGACTAGCGGGAGCGGCTACGAGCAGTACTTC.

This clone turned up a few times. This chain joins TRBV5-4 and TRBJ2-5; D remains unclear. The CDR3 loop spans 15 amino acids. CDR1 is SGHNT, CDR2 YYREEE, per germline (reference sequence). Deletions cut 4 bases from V and 0 bases from J, with 13 bases between. CDR3 DNA: TGTGCCAGCAGCCCCCATTTCCAGGACCAAGAGACCCAGTACTTC. Its translation is CASSPHFQDQETQYF.

The rearrangement uses TRBV7-2 and TRBJ2-7; TRBD2 agrees at 10 bases. Per the germline V gene, CDR1 is SGHTA and CDR2 is FQGNSA. V lost 8 bases, J lost 1 base, and 5 bases stayed unmatched. The CDR3 spans 14 residues. CDR3 sequence reads: CASLPAGGSYEQYF. The CDR3 DNA is TGTGCCAGCCTGCCAGCGGGAGGGTCCTACGAGCAGTACTTC.

The chain links TRBV11-2 to TRBJ1-2; possibly TRBD1 for D (5 bases). Germline CDR1 is SGHAT and CDR2 is FQNNGV. The length of the CDR3 is 14 residues. Trimming removed 1 base at V and 8 bases at J, with 14 bases between. The chain's CDR3 is CASSLGSRKGGYTF. CDR3 nucleotide sequence: TGTGCCAGCAGCTTAGGATCCAGAAAGGGGGGCTACACCTTC.

A remark on this clone: In the same sample, other DNA sequences code for this CDR3. The chain couples TRBV7-7 to TRBJ2-5; TRBD2 might be the D (5 bases). This CDR3 is 15 amino acids long. The V end was cut by 5 bases, the J end by 2 bases, with 15 bases between. CDR1 is SSHAT and CDR2 is FNYEAQ in the germline V gene (reference sequence). The CDR3 DNA reads TGTGCCAGCAGCGCCTCGGGAAACCCACAAGAGACCCAGTACTTC. Its protein product is CASSASGNPQETQYF. Variable domain in full (rest from reference TRBV7-7 and TRBJ2-5): GAGVSQSPRYKVTKRGQDVTLRCDPISSHATLYWYQQALGQGPEFLTYFNYEAQPDKSGLPSDRFSAERPEGSISTLTIQRTEQRDSAMYRCASSASGNPQETQYFGPGTRLLVL.

This rearrangement joins TRBV13 to TRBJ2-5; no firm D call. V dropped 5 bases and J dropped 5 bases, with 9 bases sitting between them. The CDR3 covers 12 residues. Germline CDR1 and CDR2: PRHDT and FYEKMQ (reference sequence). In DNA, the CDR3 is TGTGCCAGCAGCCTAGTACAGGAGACCCAGTACTTC. Translation gives CASSLVQETQYF.

This clone was counted only a few times. This chain connects TRBV7-8 to TRBJ2-1; D might be TRBD2 (6 bases). Germline CDR1 and CDR2: SGHVS and FQNEAQ. Trimming removed 5 bases at V and 6 bases at J, with 11 bases between. This CDR3 region has 13 residues. Written as DNA, the CDR3 is TGTGCCAGCAGCCCGACTAGATTCAATGAGCAGTTCTTC. Translation: CASSPTRFNEQFF.

This clone was picked up a small number of times. V and J are TRBV5-1 and TRBJ2-2; D is possibly TRBD1 (7 bases). CDR1 and CDR2 from the germline V gene are SGHRS and YFSETQ. Trimming removed 2 bases from V and 3 bases from J, with 11 bases in between. The CDR3 runs 15 residues. CDR3 sequence: CASSFQGGDTGELFF. DNA of the CDR3: TGCGCCAGCAGCTTTCAGGGGGGTGACACCGGGGAGCTGTTTTTT.

The chain links TRBV6-5 to TRBJ1-1, with TRBD1 as a possible D gene (6 bases). V was shortened by 6 bases and J by 1 base, with 12 bases between the two germline ends. Germline V gene lookup returns CDR1 MNHEY and CDR2 SVGAGI. The CDR3 is 14 amino acids. This CDR3 is CASSRTRGNTEAFF. The CDR3 DNA reads TGTGCCAGCAGCAGAACCAGGGGGAACACTGAAGCTTTCTTT.

This sequence joins TRBV18 and TRBJ2-1, with 8 bases matching TRBD2. After removal of 6 bases from V and 4 bases from J, the junction contained 8 bases not matched to a gene. Germline lookup yields CDR1 KGHSH and CDR2 LQKENI. The CDR3 runs to 15 residues. This CDR3 is CASSADSGIYNEQFF. CDR3 bases: TGTGCCAGCTCCGCCGATAGCGGGATATACAATGAGCAGTTCTTC.

The chain employs TRBV19 and TRBJ1-1, with a possible D match to TRBD1 (5 bases). Germline V gene data show CDR1 as LNHDA and CDR2 as SQIVND (reference sequence). The CDR3 has 17 amino acids. Between the trimmed V and J ends, which lost 7 bases and 1 base, there was a span of 22 bases. The CDR3 spells CASTPLDSLQGNTEAFF. The CDR3 DNA sequence: TGTGCCAGTACCCCCCTAGACAGCCTCCAAGGGAACACTGAAGCTTTCTTT. The entire variable domain, with the rest obtained from reference TRBV19 and TRBJ1-1, is as follows: DGGITQSPKYLFRKEGQNVTLSCEQNLNHDAMYWYRQDPGQGLRLIYYSQIVNDFQKGDIAEGYSVSREKKESFPLTVTSAQKNPTAFYLCASTPLDSLQGNTEAFFGQGTRLTVV.

The chain employs TRBV29-1 and TRBJ2-1; 8 bases align to TRBD1. The length of the CDR3 is 14 residues. Germline CDR1 and CDR2: SQVTM and ANQGSEA. Trimming removed 7 bases from V and 7 bases from J; junction bases left unmatched: 12. This chain's CDR3 is CSAPNRDRWNEQFF. CDR3 DNA: TGCAGCGCGCCCAACCGGGACAGGTGGAATGAGCAGTTCTTC.